These T cell receptor beta chains were read from a single sample in a study of blood T cell repertoires in COVID-19. TCRdb keeps only in-frame clones here, not all; method: immunoSEQ multiplex PCR. The sample shows around 110,000 clones, 71% of them seen only once. Specimen: peripheral blood. These TCRs come from a human donor with acute or convalescent COVID-19. The donor label of this sample is uncertain. Each CDR3 is given with its conserved first and last residue. The D gene is left open where the match is weak. Not all rows give a size; the values are once, few, many and, for expanded clones, a class.

TRBD1,TRBJ1-2,TRBV5-4,.,TGTGCCAGCAGCCACGGACAGGGGGCCCTATATGGCTACACCTTC,CASSHGQGALYGYTF
.,TRBJ1-1,TRBV5-1,.,TGCGCCAGCAGCTTCGGACGGACTGGGAACACTGAAGCTTTCTTT,CASSFGRTGNTEAFF
.,TRBJ2-1,TRBV30,.,TGTGCCTGGAGACCCCGACTGGGGGCGGGCTCCTACAATGAGCAGTTCTTC,CAWRPRLGAGSYNEQFF
.,TRBJ2-7,TRBV28,.,TGTGCCAGCAGCCCAGACTTCGACGAGCAGTACTTC,CASSPDFDEQYF
.,TRBJ1-6,TRBV5-5,.,TGTGCCAGCAGCCCCGCTGGCGGGGGATTCTCTTCACCCCTCCACTTT,CASSPAGGGFSSPLHF
.,TRBJ1-5,TRBV27,few,TGTGCCAGCAGTCCCCAGGGTAATCAGCCCCAGCATTTT,CASSPQGNQPQHF
TRBD1,TRBJ1-2,TRBV9,.,TGTGCCAGCAGCCCCCAGACAGGGAGCCTAGACTATGGCTACACCTTC,CASSPQTGSLDYGYTF
TRBD2,TRBJ2-3,TRBV24-1,.,TGTGCCACCAAGGCTGGGCCTAGCGGGGGAGATACGCAGTATTTT,CATKAGPSGGDTQYF
TRBD1,TRBJ2-3,TRBV18,.,TGTGCCAGCCGCGACAGGGGGGCAGATACGCAGTATTTT,CASRDRGADTQYF
.,TRBJ2-5,TRBV2,.,TGTGCCAGCAGTGCCTACAGGAGCCAAGAGACCCAGTACTTC,CASSAYRSQETQYF
TRBD2,TRBJ2-6,TRBV27,.,TGTGCCAGCTCTAGCGGGGGGCTGTCAGGGGCCAACGTCCTGACTTTC,CASSSGGLSGANVLTF
TRBD1,TRBJ1-6,TRBV4-2,.,TGTGCCAATCTCAGGGGGAGGACCTATAATTCACCCCTCCACTTT,CANLRGRTYNSPLHF
.,TRBJ2-3,TRBV12-3/TRBV12-4,.,TGTGCCAGCAGTTTCCGCACGGGTACGCAGTATTTT,CASSFRTGTQYF
.,TRBJ2-3,TRBV12-3/TRBV12-4,.,TGTGCCAGCAGACGACAGACAGATACGCAGTATTTT,CASRRQTDTQYF
TRBD1,TRBJ2-2,TRBV2,.,TGTGCCAGCAGTGACCGGGACAGGTCCACCGGGGAGCTGTTTTTT,CASSDRDRSTGELFF
TRBD1,TRBJ1-2,TRBV18,.,TGTGCCAGTCGGGACAGGGGATTCTATGGCTACACCTTC,CASRDRGFYGYTF
.,TRBJ1-5,TRBV2,.,TGTGCCAGCAGTGTGTCCCGAGATCAGCCCCAGCATTTT,CASSVSRDQPQHF
.,TRBJ1-1,TRBV7-8,.,TGTGCCAGCAGCTTAGAAGGGGATAACACTGAAGCTTTCTTT,CASSLEGDNTEAFF
.,TRBJ1-4,TRBV27,.,TGTGCCAGCAGACGATCTCTGGGCGGGGAAAAACTGTTTTTT,CASRRSLGGEKLFF
.,TRBJ1-3,TRBV9,.,TGTGCCAGCAGTCATCAGGGCAGCTCTGGAAACACCATATATTTT,CASSHQGSSGNTIYF
.,TRBJ1-3,TRBV28,.,TGTGCCAGCAGTTTCCAAGGGGTAAACACCATATATTTT,CASSFQGVNTIYF
.,TRBJ1-1,TRBV5-1,.,TGCGCCAGCAGCTTGCCAGGGTCGAACACTGAAGCTTTCTTT,CASSLPGSNTEAFF
.,TRBJ2-3,TRBV11-2,.,TGTGCCAGCAGCTCCTCGGGGTCTCGTAGCACAGATACGCAGTATTTT,CASSSSGSRSTDTQYF
TRBD1,TRBJ2-6,TRBV19,.,TGTGCCAGTAAGGAGACAGGGTCCATCTCTGGGGCCAACGTCCTGACTTTC,CASKETGSISGANVLTF
.,TRBJ2-7,TRBV11-2,few,TGTGCCAGCAGCTTTGGGGAGTACGAGCAGTACTTC,CASSFGEYEQYF
.,TRBJ2-5,TRBV7-9,.,TGTGCCAGCAGCTTAGGGCAGGGCGTGAAGACCCAGTACTTC,CASSLGQGVKTQYF
.,TRBJ1-1,TRBV2,.,TGTGCCAGCAGCGATTCGGGGGGAAGGCCTGAAGCTTTCTTT,CASSDSGGRPEAFF
.,TRBJ2-3,TRBV5-5,.,TGTGCCAGCACCTCTAGCACAGATACGCAGTATTTT,CASTSSTDTQYF
TRBD1,TRBJ1-1,TRBV4-1,.,TGCGCCAGCACCTTAAGGACCGGGACAGGGAACACTGAAGCTTTCTTT,CASTLRTGTGNTEAFF
TRBD1,TRBJ2-2,TRBV2,.,TGTGCCAGCAAAGGGACAGTGAACACCGGGGAGCTGTTTTTT,CASKGTVNTGELFF
TRBD1,TRBJ1-6,TRBV30,.,TGTGCCTGGAAAAACCGACAGGGTGTTCGTTCACCCCTCCACTTT,CAWKNRQGVRSPLHF
.,TRBJ2-7,TRBV5-1,.,TGCGCCAGCAGCGCGGGCCCGGAATCCGAGCAGTACTTC,CASSAGPESEQYF